The rows below give T cell receptor beta chains drawn from one sample of a study of T cell responses to AZD1222 COVID-19 vaccine. Repertoires were generated with immunoSEQ multiplex PCR, while TCRdb's copy carries only in-frame clones and drops some. The table lists over 120,000 clones, 88% of them singletons. Here the sequenced sample was peripheral blood, taken 28 days after the second dose of the MenACWY control vaccine. The receptors stem from an adult who received the MenACWY meningococcal vaccine as a control. Each CDR3 is given with its conserved first and last residue. A D gene is named only where the DNA matches it firmly. A row's size may be missing; if present it is once, few, many or a size class.

d_gene: TRBD1; v_gene: TRBV11-3; abundance: -; j_gene: TRBJ2-1; CDR3nt: TGTGCCAGCAGCCGAGGACAGGGGGCAGACAATGAGCAGTTCTTC; CDR3aa: CASSRGQGADNEQFF
d_gene: TRBD1; v_gene: TRBV27; abundance: -; j_gene: TRBJ2-7; CDR3nt: TGTGCCATCCGACAGGGGAACGAGCAGTACTTC; CDR3aa: CAIRQGNEQYF
d_gene: TRBD2; v_gene: TRBV5-4; abundance: -; j_gene: TRBJ2-3; CDR3nt: TGTGCCAGCAGCCCGGGGGGAGACCCCGCAGATACGCAGTATTTT; CDR3aa: CASSPGGDPADTQYF
d_gene: -; v_gene: TRBV30; abundance: -; j_gene: TRBJ1-4; CDR3nt: TGTGCCTGGATCAACCCAACTAATGAAAAACTGTTTTTT; CDR3aa: CAWINPTNEKLFF
d_gene: -; v_gene: TRBV3-1/TRBV3-2; abundance: -; j_gene: TRBJ1-1; CDR3nt: TGTGCCAGCAGCCAACCCGGTCCAGACACTGAAGCTTTCTTT; CDR3aa: CASSQPGPDTEAFF
d_gene: -; v_gene: TRBV6-2/TRBV6-3; abundance: -; j_gene: TRBJ2-3; CDR3nt: TGTGCCAGCACCCCTAGACGTGGCGGAGATACGCAGTATTTT; CDR3aa: CASTPRRGGDTQYF
d_gene: -; v_gene: TRBV19; abundance: once; j_gene: TRBJ1-2; CDR3nt: TGTGCCAGTAGTATTTGGGCAGGGGATGGCTACACCTTC; CDR3aa: CASSIWAGDGYTF
d_gene: TRBD1; v_gene: TRBV18; abundance: -; j_gene: TRBJ1-1; CDR3nt: TGTGCCAGCTCACGACAGGGAGGGAACACTGAAGCTTTCTTT; CDR3aa: CASSRQGGNTEAFF
d_gene: -; v_gene: TRBV5-1; abundance: -; j_gene: TRBJ1-3; CDR3nt: TGCGCCAGCAGCTTGGTGGGGGATCGCGGAAACACCATATATTTT; CDR3aa: CASSLVGDRGNTIYF
d_gene: -; v_gene: TRBV11-3; abundance: -; j_gene: TRBJ2-4; CDR3nt: TGTGCCAGCAGCACCGACCCTGGCATTCAGTACTTC; CDR3aa: CASSTDPGIQYF
d_gene: -; v_gene: TRBV4-1; abundance: -; j_gene: TRBJ2-5; CDR3nt: TGCGCCAGCAGCCAAGGTGGGGGGGAGACCCAGTACTTC; CDR3aa: CASSQGGGETQYF
d_gene: -; v_gene: TRBV12-1; abundance: -; j_gene: TRBJ1-1; CDR3nt: TGTGCCAGCAGCCCCTACAGGGGCGGGTCTGAAGCTTTCTTT; CDR3aa: CASSPYRGGSEAFF
d_gene: -; v_gene: TRBV6-6; abundance: -; j_gene: TRBJ2-7; CDR3nt: TGTGCCAGCAGTTTAGTAGGAGGATCCTACGAGCAGTACTTC; CDR3aa: CASSLVGGSYEQYF
d_gene: -; v_gene: TRBV24-1; abundance: -; j_gene: TRBJ2-3; CDR3nt: TGTGCCACCAGTGACGATCATTTCACAGATACGCAGTATTTT; CDR3aa: CATSDDHFTDTQYF
d_gene: -; v_gene: TRBV7-6; abundance: -; j_gene: TRBJ2-7; CDR3nt: TGTGCCAGCAGCTTAGGGCCAGGCGGTACCTACGAGCAGTACTTC; CDR3aa: CASSLGPGGTYEQYF
d_gene: -; v_gene: TRBV6-2/TRBV6-3; abundance: -; j_gene: TRBJ2-7; CDR3nt: TGTGCCAGCAGTTACGGATTCTCCTACGAGCAGTACTTC; CDR3aa: CASSYGFSYEQYF
d_gene: TRBD1; v_gene: TRBV4-2; abundance: -; j_gene: TRBJ2-7; CDR3nt: TGTGCCAGCAGCCAAGGACAGGGGTCCTACGAGCAGTACTTC; CDR3aa: CASSQGQGSYEQYF
d_gene: TRBD1; v_gene: TRBV30; abundance: -; j_gene: TRBJ1-2; CDR3nt: TGTGCCTTGGAGGACAGGGCCAACTATGGCTACACCTTC; CDR3aa: CALEDRANYGYTF
d_gene: -; v_gene: TRBV7-3; abundance: -; j_gene: TRBJ1-1; CDR3nt: TGTGCCAGCAGCTTACTCGGACACCCGAACACTGAAGCTTTCTTT; CDR3aa: CASSLLGHPNTEAFF
d_gene: TRBD1; v_gene: TRBV29-1; abundance: -; j_gene: TRBJ1-4; CDR3nt: TGCAGCGTTGGAGGCCGGGACAGGGAAGAAAAACTGTTTTTT; CDR3aa: CSVGGRDREEKLFF
d_gene: -; v_gene: TRBV2; abundance: few; j_gene: TRBJ2-7; CDR3nt: TGTGCCAGCAGTGACCAGGAGATCACCTACGAGCAGTACTTC; CDR3aa: CASSDQEITYEQYF